This TCR beta chain was profiled in a study of early T cells in non-severe SARS-CoV-2 infection. Study-level information: Chains stayed unpaired after sequencing of bulk RNA from unsorted whole blood. Study-wide points: Matches to VDJdb favored anti-spike CD8 responses and missed private and CD4 specificities.

This CDR3 has 16 residues. Per germline, CDR1 LGHNA and CDR2 YNFKEQ. J lost 0 bases, V lost 1 base, and 4 bases had no gene match. In the library, individual cDNA molecules carried attached unique molecular identifiers. Using its own MiXCR run on the 5' RACE reads, TCRdb lists one record per CDR3 protein. The data show about 69,000 distinct CDR3 sequences, around 4.2% seen once. This clonotype appeared a few times. What it binds is unknown. This rearrangement joins TRBV4-2 to TRBJ2-5; 8 bases fit TRBD2. The TCR comes from an adult who was a healthcare worker with PCR-confirmed SARS-CoV-2 infection or an uninfected control (not recorded which). The donor label of this sample is uncertain. The sequencing used whole blood, collected at baseline. The CDR3 sequence is CASSQASSGHQETQYF. CDR3 DNA: TGTGCCAGCAGCCAAGCGTCTAGCGGGCACCAAGAGACCCAGTACTTC.